Following are 32 T cell receptor beta chains from one sample sequenced in a study of blood T cell repertoires in COVID-19. The method was immunoSEQ multiplex PCR; TCRdb's version includes in-frame clones alone and lacks a portion of them. Of around 75,000 clones in the sample, around 90% were seen once. What was sequenced was peripheral blood. These receptors originate from a man aged 50 or older with acute or convalescent COVID-19.

CDR3 DNA: TGTGCCAGCACCCTGGGAGGGGGGCCCTACAATGAGCAGTTCTTC. The encoded protein is CASTLGGGPYNEQFF. The V and J genes are TRBV7-2 and TRBJ2-1, with D maybe TRBD2 (7 bases). Germline V gene data show CDR1 as SGHTA and CDR2 as FQGNSA. V was cut by 7 bases and J by 2 bases, with 15 bases left in between. CDR3 size: 15 residues.

The rearrangement joins TRBV11-2 to TRBJ2-1; TRBD2 aligns across 8 bases. Germline CDR1 is SGHAT and CDR2 is FQNNGV. Unmatched junction bases numbered 13, after V lost 5 bases and J lost 4 bases. There are 17 residues in the CDR3. CDR3 DNA: TGTGCCAGCAGCCACAGAGAGGCGGGAGGACAATACAATGAGCAGTTCTTC. Protein product: CASSHREAGGQYNEQFF.

J is TRBJ2-7 and V is TRBV18; 8 bases agree with TRBD1. The CDR3 runs to 14 residues. After removal of 5 bases from V and 3 bases from J, the junction contained 6 bases not matched to a gene. Germline CDR1 reads KGHSH; CDR2 reads LQKENI. DNA of the CDR3: TGTGCCAGCTCAGGGACAGGAGGTATCTACGAGCAGTACTTC. Protein: CASSGTGGIYEQYF.

The chain is built from TRBV6-5 and TRBJ1-1; D gene ambiguous. Germline-derived CDR1 and CDR2 are MNHEY and SVGAGI. The CDR3 runs 14 residues. V lost 0 bases and J 6 bases, leaving 11 bases between the germline ends. The CDR3 DNA sequence: TGTGCCAGCAGTTACTCGTCCGGGATCCCTGAAGCTTTCTTT. Translation gives CASSYSSGIPEAFF.

The gene calls are TRBV20-1 and TRBJ2-3; D unresolved. Germline V gene sequence: CDR1 DFQATT, CDR2 SNEGSKA (reference sequence). Trimming left V 6 bases short and J 6 bases short, with 10 bases between. The CDR3 has 11 amino acids. CDR3 protein: CSAPQVDTQYF. DNA for the CDR3: TGCAGTGCGCCCCAGGTGGATACGCAGTATTTT.

The chain combines TRBV4-1 with TRBJ2-2, with D perhaps matching TRBD2 (5 bases). This CDR3 region has 14 residues. The germline V and J ends were trimmed by 1 base and 6 bases, with 9 bases remaining between them. From germline, CDR1 is MGHRA and CDR2 YSYEKL. The CDR3 DNA sequence: TGCGCCAGCAGCCAAGGACTACGCTCCGGGGAGCTGTTTTTT. The encoded protein is CASSQGLRSGELFF.

This clone showed up just once. The gene calls are TRBV4-1 and TRBJ2-5; 7 bases map to TRBD1. After removal of 2 bases from V and 5 bases from J, the junction contained 5 bases not matched to a gene. Germline CDR1 and CDR2: MGHRA and YSYEKL. The CDR3 is made up of 14 amino acids. CDR3 sequence: CASSQRQGEETQYF. The CDR3 DNA reads as TGCGCCAGCAGCCAAAGGCAGGGGGAGGAGACCCAGTACTTC.

The chain recombines TRBV7-2 with TRBJ2-2; TRBD2 agrees at 9 bases. The germline V gene has CDR1 SGHTA and CDR2 FQGNSA. The CDR3 is 16 residues long. The junction had 6 bases not matched to a gene; V was cut back by 4 bases and J by 3 bases. Here the CDR3 DNA reads TGTGCCAGCAGCTACATAGCGGGAGTCGACACCGGGGAGCTGTTTTTT. It yields the protein CASSYIAGVDTGELFF.

The CDR3 nucleotides read TGTGCCAGCAGTTCGAATCCAACTGTCTCTGGAAACACCATATATTTT. Translation: CASSSNPTVSGNTIYF. The V and J genes are TRBV27 and TRBJ1-3, with D hard to call. Germline V gene data show CDR1 as MNHEY and CDR2 as SMNVEV (reference sequence). The CDR3 loop spans 16 amino acids. The V gene lost 4 bases and the J gene lost 0 bases, with 13 bases spanning the gap.

The chain has TRBV9 and TRBJ2-7; 9 bases align to TRBD2. The CDR3 runs to 15 residues. Germline CDR1 and CDR2: SGDLS and YYNGEE. V lost 4 bases to trimming and J lost 0 bases; unmatched junction nucleotides: 5. The CDR3 DNA is TGTGCCAGCAGCCCCGGGACTAGCCTCTCCTACGAGCAGTACTTC. This codes for CASSPGTSLSYEQYF.

The chain joins TRBV5-1 to TRBJ2-7; the match to TRBD2 covers 13 bases. Per the germline V gene, CDR1 is SGHRS and CDR2 is YFSETQ. V trimming: 3 bases; J trimming: 2 bases; junction bases outside the gene matches: 8. This CDR3 has 17 residues. DNA for the CDR3: TGCGCCAGCAGCTCCGGGACTAGCGGGATTTTGACCTACGAGCAGTACTTC. It yields the protein CASSSGTSGILTYEQYF. The whole variable domain, filled in from reference TRBV5-1 and TRBJ2-7, reads KAGVTQTPRYLIKTRGQQVTLSCSPISGHRSVSWYQQTPGQGLQFLFEYFSETQRNKGNFPGRFSGRQFSNSRSEMNVSTLELGDSALYLCASSSGTSGILTYEQYFGPGTRLTVT.

The chain employs TRBV7-7 and TRBJ2-7; 10 bases map to TRBD1. CDR3 length equals 15 residues. Germline CDR1 reads SSHAT; CDR2 reads FNYEAQ (reference sequence). J was trimmed by 7 bases and V by 5 bases; bases with no gene match: 11. DNA of the CDR3: TGTGCCAGCAGCCCCGGGACAGGGGCCCCTAAAGAGCAGTACTTC. Translation: CASSPGTGAPKEQYF.

This sequence joins TRBV30 and TRBJ1-4; TRBD1 is a possible D gene (5 bases). The CDR3 has 14 residues. From germline, CDR1 is GTSNPN and CDR2 SVGIG (reference sequence). The V end lost 4 bases, the J end lost 6 bases, and 15 bases lay between the germline ends. The CDR3 DNA is TGTGCCTGGAAACCGGGACGGAGGGATGAAAAACTGTTTTTT. This sequence encodes CAWKPGRRDEKLFF.

The CDR3 nucleotides read TGTGCCAGCAGTTACCCCGCAGGGGATAATGGCTACACCTTC. Amino acid sequence: CASSYPAGDNGYTF. V is TRBV6-6 and J is TRBJ1-2, with a tentative D call TRBD1 (6 bases). Germline values: CDR1 MNHNY, CDR2 SVGAGI (reference sequence). The CDR3 loop spans 14 amino acids. The germline V and J ends were trimmed by 2 bases and 6 bases, with 13 bases remaining between them.

This chain joins TRBV9 and TRBJ2-3; D uncertain. This CDR3 comprises 17 residues. Trimming stripped 0 bases from V and 3 bases from J, with 17 bases between. The germline V gene has CDR1 SGDLS and CDR2 YYNGEE. Here the CDR3 reads CASSVDPLNRETDTQYF. CDR3 nucleotides: TGTGCCAGCAGCGTAGACCCCTTGAATAGAGAGACAGATACGCAGTATTTT.

J is TRBJ1-3 and V is TRBV29-1, with D unresolved. CDR1 and CDR2 from the germline V gene are SQVTM and ANQGSEA. The CDR3 is made up of 14 amino acids. Trimming cost V 6 bases and J 0 bases, with 12 bases left between them. This CDR3 is CSVGTVFSGNTIYF. In DNA form, the CDR3 reads TGCAGCGTGGGCACAGTGTTCTCTGGAAACACCATATATTTT.

CDR3 nucleotides: TGTGCCTGGAGCGGCACAGATACGCAGTATTTT. This codes for CAWSGTDTQYF. This rearrangement joins TRBV30 to TRBJ2-3; D gene uncertain. Trimming stripped 3 bases from V and 1 base from J, with 2 bases between. This CDR3 region has 11 residues. Germline V CDR1 and CDR2: GTSNPN, SVGIG (reference sequence).

V usage is TRBV28 and J usage is TRBJ2-7; TRBD2 aligns across 9 bases. V dropped 6 bases and J dropped 1; count of bases not matched to a gene: 7. The CDR3 loop spans 15 amino acids. CDR1 is MDHEN, CDR2 SYDVKM, per germline. Written as DNA, the CDR3 is TGTGCCAGCAGCGATAGCGGGAGTAAGTCCTACGAGCAGTACTTC. Its protein product is CASSDSGSKSYEQYF.

The rearrangement uses TRBV9 and TRBJ2-7; D gene unclear. The germline V gene has CDR1 SGDLS and CDR2 YYNGEE. V lost 0 bases, J lost 3 bases, and 10 bases lay in between. This CDR3 contains 14 residues. As DNA, the CDR3 is TGTGCCAGCAGCGTAGATGGCTCCAACTACGAGCAGTACTTC. This encodes CASSVDGSNYEQYF.

V gene TRBV19 combines with J gene TRBJ1-1; tentatively, D is TRBD1 (6 bases). Trimming removed 1 base from V and 0 bases from J, with 9 bases in between. Germline lookup yields CDR1 LNHDA and CDR2 SQIVND (reference sequence). The length of the CDR3 is 15 residues. This CDR3 reads CASSIGGTMNTEAFF. CDR3 coding DNA: TGTGCCAGTAGTATAGGGGGGACAATGAACACTGAAGCTTTCTTT. Full variable domain (remainder filled in from reference TRBV19 and TRBJ1-1): DGGITQSPKYLFRKEGQNVTLSCEQNLNHDAMYWYRQDPGQGLRLIYYSQIVNDFQKGDIAEGYSVSREKKESFPLTVTSAQKNPTAFYLCASSIGGTMNTEAFFGQGTRLTVV.

This chain links TRBV6-5 with TRBJ2-7; a weak D match, TRBD1 (5 bases). Germline CDR1 reads MNHEY; CDR2 reads SVGAGI. The ends were cut back, 6 bases at V and 5 bases at J, with 14 bases in the middle. This CDR3 has 13 residues. This chain's CDR3 is CASSNRQFHEQYF. CDR3 DNA: TGTGCCAGCAGCAATAGACAGTTCCACGAGCAGTACTTC.

The V gene is TRBV5-1, the J gene TRBJ1-3; no firm D call. The CDR3 is made up of 14 amino acids. Germline CDR1 SGHRS, CDR2 YFSETQ. Between the trimmed V and J ends, which lost 1 base and 3 bases, there was a span of 8 bases. CDR3 loop: CASSLSGVGNTIYF. CDR3 DNA sequence: TGCGCCAGCAGCTTGAGCGGGGTTGGAAACACCATATATTTT.

The chain links TRBV7-7 to TRBJ2-5, with TRBD2 identical over 16 bases. The CDR3 consists of 19 residues. Germline V lookup: CDR1 SSHAT, CDR2 FNYEAQ (reference sequence). With V trimmed by 2 bases and J by 5 bases, 11 bases remained unmatched. Here the CDR3 reads CASSLRRRGLAGGMETQYF. The CDR3 DNA reads as TGTGCCAGCAGCTTACGGCGGCGGGGACTAGCGGGAGGGATGGAGACCCAGTACTTC.

CDR3: CASRPTRTKNIQYF. As DNA, the CDR3 is TGTGCCAGCAGACCGACAAGGACCAAAAACATTCAGTACTTC. The chain uses TRBV6-5 and TRBJ2-4; D call uncertain. The CDR3 has 14 residues. Germline V lookup: CDR1 MNHEY, CDR2 SVGAGI. Between the trimmed V and J ends, which lost 6 bases and 2 bases, there was a span of 11 bases.

The gene calls are TRBV5-4 and TRBJ1-2; 7 bases fit TRBD1. There are 14 residues in the CDR3. Germline CDR1 is SGHNT and CDR2 is YYREEE (reference sequence). J was trimmed by 1 base and V by 5 bases; bases with no gene match: 5. The CDR3 DNA reads TGTGCCAGCAGGCTGCAGGGGGGTAACTATGGCTACACCTTC. Its translation: CASRLQGGNYGYTF.

The chain employs TRBV7-2 and TRBJ1-1; TRBD1 matches at 11 bases. V lost 1 base and J lost 4; bases outside the gene matches: 5. From germline, CDR1 is SGHTA and CDR2 FQGNSA. This CDR3 is 16 amino acids long. The CDR3 bases are TGTGCCAGCAGCTTAGGGATGGGGACAGGGGGCACTGAAGCTTTCTTT. It encodes CASSLGMGTGGTEAFF.

The genes are TRBV6-2 or TRBV6-3 and TRBJ2-1; 10 positions match TRBD2. Germline V gene lookup returns CDR1 MNHEY and CDR2 SVGEGT. The CDR3 extends over 15 amino acids. V was pared by 2 bases and J by 7 bases, with 5 bases of the junction left unmatched. CDR3 nucleotides: TGTGCCAGCAGTTACCTCAGCGGGAGGGTAAATGAGCAGTTCTTC. It codes for CASSYLSGRVNEQFF.

V and J are TRBV4-2 and TRBJ2-1; D perhaps matches TRBD2 (6 bases). Deletions cut 0 bases from V and 10 bases from J, with 19 bases between. Germline CDR1 LGHNA, CDR2 YNFKEQ. This CDR3 comprises 16 residues. This CDR3 reads CASSQETVGRGDEQFF. CDR3 coding DNA: TGTGCCAGCAGCCAAGAAACGGTCGGGAGAGGAGACGAGCAGTTCTTC.

The gene calls are TRBV18 and TRBJ1-3, with D possibly being TRBD1 (5 bases). CDR3 length: 16 residues. Germline V gene lookup returns CDR1 KGHSH and CDR2 LQKENI. V was pared by 3 bases and J by 0 bases, with 12 bases between. CDR3: CASSPRGGLSGNTIYF. In DNA form, the CDR3 reads TGTGCCAGCTCACCCCGGGGGGGACTCTCTGGAAACACCATATATTTT.

The chain carries TRBV6-1 and TRBJ1-5, with a tentative D call TRBD1 (6 bases). The V gene lost 2 bases and the J gene lost 6 bases, with 11 bases spanning the gap. The V gene's germline CDR1 is MNHNS and CDR2 SASEGT. The length of the CDR3 is 14 residues. CDR3 sequence reads: CASSELGASQPQHF. The CDR3 bases are TGTGCCAGCAGTGAACTGGGGGCCAGTCAGCCCCAGCATTTT.

V usage is TRBV5-1 and J usage is TRBJ2-3, with D perhaps matching TRBD1 (5 bases). CDR1 is SGHRS, CDR2 YFSETQ, per germline. This CDR3 is 14 amino acids long. The V end lost 0 bases, the J end lost 6 bases, and 11 bases lay between the germline ends. In nucleotides, the CDR3 is TGCGCCAGCAGCTTGGAGAGGACATCGGATACGCAGTATTTT. Its protein product is CASSLERTSDTQYF. The complete variable domain, with remaining parts taken from reference TRBV5-1 and TRBJ2-3, reads KAGVTQTPRYLIKTRGQQVTLSCSPISGHRSVSWYQQTPGQGLQFLFEYFSETQRNKGNFPGRFSGRQFSNSRSEMNVSTLELGDSALYLCASSLERTSDTQYFGPGTRLTVL.

The chain recombines TRBV6-5 with TRBJ2-7; D is unresolved. V shed 6 bases and J shed 1 base, with 13 bases lying between them. This CDR3 has 14 residues. Germline V gene sequence: CDR1 MNHEY, CDR2 SVGAGI. The chain's CDR3 is CASSQDFGSYEQYF. The CDR3, as DNA: TGTGCCAGCAGCCAGGATTTTGGGTCCTACGAGCAGTACTTC.